The clone carrying this TCR beta chain has just a few counts. The target antigen is unknown. Each CDR3 protein is one row after TCRdb ran MiXCR on the reads. The table has some 900,000 distinct CDR3 sequences, approximately 32% seen once; the top ten hold around 12%. The CDR3 runs to 16 residues. The V end lost 4 bases, the J end lost 2 bases, and 16 bases lay between the germline ends. Germline V gene data show CDR1 as SGHKS and CDR2 as YYEKEE (reference sequence). The sample originates from a study of T cell repertoires in cytomegalovirus infection. Study summary: Indicated by public TCR beta signatures were CMV infection and matching HLA type.

Study findings and constraints: There were HLA-C-restricted CMV-specific TCR beta clonotypes dominating the ex vivo response. Adding up the frequency of public TCR beta families identified people who carried CMV plus the relevant HLA.

The receptor's source is a human donor in good health (CMV status not recorded). Some clones in this sample may be carry-over from other donors' samples. The J gene is TRBJ2-1, the V gene TRBV5-5, with D tentatively TRBD2 (6 bases). This material consisted of cultured CD8+ T cells from PBMCs, taken from culture after CMV antigen stimulation. The CDR3, as DNA: TGTGCCAGCAGCCCGGCCCTGTCGGGGGCCTACAATGAGCAGTTCTTC. Its protein product is CASSPALSGAYNEQFF. The whole variable domain, remainder taken from reference TRBV5-5 and TRBJ2-1, is DAGVTQSPTHLIKTRGQQVTLRCSPISGHKSVSWYQQVLGQGPQFIFQYYEKEERGRGNFPDRFSARQFPNYSSELNVNALLLGDSALYLCASSPALSGAYNEQFFGPGTRLTVL.